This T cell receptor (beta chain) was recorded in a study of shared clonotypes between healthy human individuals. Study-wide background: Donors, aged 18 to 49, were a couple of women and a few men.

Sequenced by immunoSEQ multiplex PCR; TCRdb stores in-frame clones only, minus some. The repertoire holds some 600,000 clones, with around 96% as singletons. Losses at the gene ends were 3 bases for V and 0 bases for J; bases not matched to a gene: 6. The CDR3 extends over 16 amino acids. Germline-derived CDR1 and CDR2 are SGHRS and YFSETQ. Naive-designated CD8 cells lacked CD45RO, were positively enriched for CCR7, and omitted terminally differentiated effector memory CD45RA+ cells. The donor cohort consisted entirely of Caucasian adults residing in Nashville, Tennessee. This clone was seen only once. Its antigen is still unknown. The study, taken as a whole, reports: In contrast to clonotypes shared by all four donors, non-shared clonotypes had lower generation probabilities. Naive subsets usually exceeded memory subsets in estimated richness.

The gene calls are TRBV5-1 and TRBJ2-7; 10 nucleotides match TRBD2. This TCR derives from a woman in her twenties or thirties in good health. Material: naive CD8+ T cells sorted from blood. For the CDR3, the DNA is TGCGCCAGCAGCTCATCCACTAGCGGGATCTCCTACGAGCAGTACTTC. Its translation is CASSSSTSGISYEQYF.